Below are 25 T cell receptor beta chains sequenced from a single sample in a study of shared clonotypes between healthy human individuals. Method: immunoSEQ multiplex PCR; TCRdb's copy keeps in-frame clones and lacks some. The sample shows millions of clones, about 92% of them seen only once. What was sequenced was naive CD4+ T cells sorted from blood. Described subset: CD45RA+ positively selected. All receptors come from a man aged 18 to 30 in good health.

The CDR3 is CASRDRGSGNTIYF. The CDR3 region has the DNA TGTGCCAGCAGGGACAGGGGCTCTGGAAACACCATATATTTT. V gene TRBV6-6 combines with J gene TRBJ1-3; 9 nucleotides align to TRBD1. The germline gives CDR1 MNHNY, CDR2 SVGAGI (reference sequence). The CDR3 length is 14 residues. J gave up 0 bases and V 6 bases, and 0 bases lay outside the gene matches.

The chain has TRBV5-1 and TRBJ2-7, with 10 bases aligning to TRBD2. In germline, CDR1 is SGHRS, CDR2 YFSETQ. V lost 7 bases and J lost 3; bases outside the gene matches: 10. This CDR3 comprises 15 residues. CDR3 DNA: TGCGCCAGCCAGAGAAGTGCTAGCGGGGGCTACGAGCAGTACTTC. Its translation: CASQRSASGGYEQYF.

CDR3 residues: CASSSDRYTGELFF. CDR3 DNA: TGTGCCAGTAGTTCCGACAGATACACCGGGGAGCTGTTTTTT. V is TRBV19 and J is TRBJ2-2, with a tentative D call TRBD1 (5 bases). V was trimmed by 5 bases and J by 3 bases, leaving 10 bases between them. The CDR3 loop spans 14 amino acids. Per germline, CDR1 LNHDA and CDR2 SQIVND (reference sequence).

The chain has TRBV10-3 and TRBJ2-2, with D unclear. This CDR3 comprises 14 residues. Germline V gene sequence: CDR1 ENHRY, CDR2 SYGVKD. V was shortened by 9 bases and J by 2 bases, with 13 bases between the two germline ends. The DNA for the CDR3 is TGTGCCATATCTCAGGCCGAAAACACCGGGGAGCTGTTTTTT. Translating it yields CAISQAENTGELFF.

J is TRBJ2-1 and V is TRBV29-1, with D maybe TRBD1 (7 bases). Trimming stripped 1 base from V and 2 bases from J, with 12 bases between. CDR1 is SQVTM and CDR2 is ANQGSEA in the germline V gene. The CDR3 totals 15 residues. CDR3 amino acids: CSVEGRGPTYNEQFF. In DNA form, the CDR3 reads TGCAGCGTTGAAGGGAGGGGGCCCACCTACAATGAGCAGTTCTTC.

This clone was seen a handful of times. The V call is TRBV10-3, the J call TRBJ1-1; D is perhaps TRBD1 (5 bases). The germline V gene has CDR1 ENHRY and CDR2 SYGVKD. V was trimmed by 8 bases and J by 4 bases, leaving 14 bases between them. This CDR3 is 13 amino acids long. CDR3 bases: TGTGCCATCTCCCCTTTGGGGGGCACTGAAGCTTTCTTT. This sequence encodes CAISPLGGTEAFF.

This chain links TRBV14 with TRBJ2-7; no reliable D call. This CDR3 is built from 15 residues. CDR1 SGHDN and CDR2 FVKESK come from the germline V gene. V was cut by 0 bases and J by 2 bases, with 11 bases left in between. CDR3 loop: CASSQDRAKTYEQYF. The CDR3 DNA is TGTGCCAGCAGCCAAGATCGGGCTAAAACCTACGAGCAGTACTTC. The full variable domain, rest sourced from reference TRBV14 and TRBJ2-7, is EAGVTQFPSHSVIEKGQTVTLRCDPISGHDNLYWYRRVMGKEIKFLLHFVKESKQDESGMPNNRFLAERTGGTYSTLKVQPAELEDSGVYFCASSQDRAKTYEQYFGPGTRLTVT.

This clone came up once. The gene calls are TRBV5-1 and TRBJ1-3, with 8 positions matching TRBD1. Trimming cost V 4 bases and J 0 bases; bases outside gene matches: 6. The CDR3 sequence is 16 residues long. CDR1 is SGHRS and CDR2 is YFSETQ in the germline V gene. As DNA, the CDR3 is TGCGCCAGCAGCCCCATGCAGGGGGCCTCTGGAAACACCATATATTTT. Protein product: CASSPMQGASGNTIYF.

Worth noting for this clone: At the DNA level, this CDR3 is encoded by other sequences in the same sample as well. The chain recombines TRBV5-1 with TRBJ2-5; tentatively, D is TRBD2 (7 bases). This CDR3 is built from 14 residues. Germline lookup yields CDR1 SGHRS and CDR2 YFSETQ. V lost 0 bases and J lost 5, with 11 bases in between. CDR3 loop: CASSLAGGRETQYF. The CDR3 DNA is TGCGCCAGCAGCTTGGCCGGGGGGCGGGAGACCCAGTACTTC.

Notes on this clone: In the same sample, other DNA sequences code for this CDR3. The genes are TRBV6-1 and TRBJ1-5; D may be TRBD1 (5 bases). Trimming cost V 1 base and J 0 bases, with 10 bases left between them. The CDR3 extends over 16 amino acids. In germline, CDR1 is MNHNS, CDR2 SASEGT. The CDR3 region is CASSEVQGYSNQPQHF. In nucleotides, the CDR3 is TGTGCCAGCAGTGAAGTCCAGGGTTATAGCAATCAGCCCCAGCATTTT.

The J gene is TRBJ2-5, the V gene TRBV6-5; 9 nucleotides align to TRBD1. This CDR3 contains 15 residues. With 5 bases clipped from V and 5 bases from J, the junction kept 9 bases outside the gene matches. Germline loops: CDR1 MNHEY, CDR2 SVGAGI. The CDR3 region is CASSATGGATETQYF. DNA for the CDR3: TGTGCCAGCAGTGCTACAGGGGGCGCCACGGAGACCCAGTACTTC.

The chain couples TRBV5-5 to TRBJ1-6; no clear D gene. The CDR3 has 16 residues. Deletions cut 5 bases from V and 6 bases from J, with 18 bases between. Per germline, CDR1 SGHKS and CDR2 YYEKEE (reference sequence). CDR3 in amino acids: CASRGREGFFNSPLHF. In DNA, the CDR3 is TGTGCCAGCAGGGGCCGGGAGGGTTTTTTTAATTCACCCCTCCACTTT.

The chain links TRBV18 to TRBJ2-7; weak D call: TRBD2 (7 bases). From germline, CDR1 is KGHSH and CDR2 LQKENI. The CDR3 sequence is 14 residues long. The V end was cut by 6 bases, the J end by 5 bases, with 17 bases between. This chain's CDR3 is CASSDPGGPHEQYF. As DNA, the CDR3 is TGTGCCAGCTCTGATCCGGGGGGCCCCCACGAGCAGTACTTC.

CDR3 DNA: TGTGCTAGTGTCGCCGGGCTCGGGCAGTCCTACAATGAGCAGTTCTTC. Amino acids: CASVAGLGQSYNEQFF. The rearrangement joins TRBV12-5 to TRBJ2-1; unclear D gene. The CDR3 extends over 16 amino acids. V was pared by 7 bases and J by 1 base, with 17 bases between. CDR1 LGHNT and CDR2 FRNRAP come from the germline V gene. Based on the CDR3 plus reference TRBV12-5 and TRBJ2-1, the full variable domain is DARVTQTPRHKVTEMGQEVTMRCQPILGHNTVFWYRQTMMQGLELLAYFRNRAPLDDSGMPKDRFSAEMPDATLATLKIQPSEPRDSAVYFCASVAGLGQSYNEQFFGPGTRLTVL.

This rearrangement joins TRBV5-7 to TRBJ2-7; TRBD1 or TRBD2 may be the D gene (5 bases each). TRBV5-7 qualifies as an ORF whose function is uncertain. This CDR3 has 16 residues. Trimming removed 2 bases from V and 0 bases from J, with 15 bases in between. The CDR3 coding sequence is TGTGCCAGCAGCTTCGGGGCGCCTGGTCCCTCCTACGAGCAGTACTTC. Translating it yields CASSFGAPGPSYEQYF.

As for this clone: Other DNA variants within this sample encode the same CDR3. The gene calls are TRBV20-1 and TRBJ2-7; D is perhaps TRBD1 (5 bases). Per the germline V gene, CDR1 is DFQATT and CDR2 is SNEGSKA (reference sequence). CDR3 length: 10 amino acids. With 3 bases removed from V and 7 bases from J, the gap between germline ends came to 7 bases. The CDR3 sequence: CSASTGEQYF. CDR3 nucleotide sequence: TGCAGTGCTAGCACAGGAGAGCAGTACTTC.

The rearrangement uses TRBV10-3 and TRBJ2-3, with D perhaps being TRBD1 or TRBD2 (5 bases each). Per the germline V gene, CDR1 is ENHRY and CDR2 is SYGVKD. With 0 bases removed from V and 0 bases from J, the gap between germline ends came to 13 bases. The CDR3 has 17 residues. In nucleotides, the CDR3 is TGTGCCATCAGTGAGTCCCCCCAGGGACCTAGCACAGATACGCAGTATTTT. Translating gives CAISESPQGPSTDTQYF.

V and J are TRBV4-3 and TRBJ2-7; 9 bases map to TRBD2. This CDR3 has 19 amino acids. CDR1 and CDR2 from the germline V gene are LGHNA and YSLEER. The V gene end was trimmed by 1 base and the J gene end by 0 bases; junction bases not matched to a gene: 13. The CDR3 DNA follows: TGCGCCAGCAGCCAAGCGGCCGGGACTAGCATTGGGCACTCCTACGAGCAGTACTTC. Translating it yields CASSQAAGTSIGHSYEQYF.

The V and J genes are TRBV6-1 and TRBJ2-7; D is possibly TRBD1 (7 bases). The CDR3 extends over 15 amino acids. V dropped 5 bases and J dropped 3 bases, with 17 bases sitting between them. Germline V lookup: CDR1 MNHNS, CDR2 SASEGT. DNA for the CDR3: TGTGCCAGCAGTTTCCAGGGGGGAAACGTCTACGAGCAGTACTTC. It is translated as CASSFQGGNVYEQYF.

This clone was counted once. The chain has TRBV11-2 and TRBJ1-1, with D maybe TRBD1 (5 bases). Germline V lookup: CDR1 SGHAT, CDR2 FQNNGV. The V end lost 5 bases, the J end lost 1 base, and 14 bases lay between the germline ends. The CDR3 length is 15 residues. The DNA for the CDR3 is TGTGCCAGCAGCCCCATCGTAACAGGGAACACTGAAGCTTTCTTT. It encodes CASSPIVTGNTEAFF.

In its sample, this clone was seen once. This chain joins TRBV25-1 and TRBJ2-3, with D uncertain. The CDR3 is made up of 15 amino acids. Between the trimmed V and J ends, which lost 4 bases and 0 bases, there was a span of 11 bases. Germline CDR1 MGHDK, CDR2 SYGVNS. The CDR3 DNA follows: TGTGCCAGCAGTGGGAGCAGACCTAGCACAGATACGCAGTATTTT. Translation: CASSGSRPSTDTQYF.

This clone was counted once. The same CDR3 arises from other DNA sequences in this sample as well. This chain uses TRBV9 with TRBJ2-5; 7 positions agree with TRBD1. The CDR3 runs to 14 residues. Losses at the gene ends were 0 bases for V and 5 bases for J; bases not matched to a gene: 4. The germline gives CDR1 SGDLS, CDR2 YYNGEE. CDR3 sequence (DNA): TGTGCCAGCAGCGTAGGACAGGGCTGGGAGACCCAGTACTTC. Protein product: CASSVGQGWETQYF. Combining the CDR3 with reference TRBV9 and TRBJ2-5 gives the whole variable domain DSGVTQTPKHLITATGQRVTLRCSPRSGDLSVYWYQQSLDQGLQFLIQYYNGEERAKGNILERFSAQQFPDLHSELNLSSLELGDSALYFCASSVGQGWETQYFGPGTRLLVL.

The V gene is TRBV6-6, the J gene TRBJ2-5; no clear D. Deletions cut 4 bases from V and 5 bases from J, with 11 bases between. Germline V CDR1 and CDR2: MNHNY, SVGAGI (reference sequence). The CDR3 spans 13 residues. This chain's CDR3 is CASSSRSRETQYF. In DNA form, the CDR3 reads TGTGCCAGCAGTTCCCGGTCGAGGGAGACCCAGTACTTC.

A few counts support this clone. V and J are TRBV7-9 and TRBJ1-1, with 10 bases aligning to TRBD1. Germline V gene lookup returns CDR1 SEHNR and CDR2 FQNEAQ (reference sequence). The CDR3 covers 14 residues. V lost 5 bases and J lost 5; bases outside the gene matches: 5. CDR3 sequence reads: CASSKGQGKTEAFF. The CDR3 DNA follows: TGTGCCAGCAGCAAGGGACAGGGGAAGACTGAAGCTTTCTTT.

CDR3 residues: CASSQAGTSGRGDTQYF. The CDR3, as DNA: TGCGCCAGCAGCCAAGCCGGGACTAGCGGGAGGGGGGATACGCAGTATTTT. This chain joins TRBV4-3 and TRBJ2-3; 16 nucleotides agree with TRBD2. CDR3 length: 17 amino acids. V lost 1 base and J lost 6; bases outside the gene matches: 4. Germline-derived CDR1 and CDR2 are LGHNA and YSLEER.